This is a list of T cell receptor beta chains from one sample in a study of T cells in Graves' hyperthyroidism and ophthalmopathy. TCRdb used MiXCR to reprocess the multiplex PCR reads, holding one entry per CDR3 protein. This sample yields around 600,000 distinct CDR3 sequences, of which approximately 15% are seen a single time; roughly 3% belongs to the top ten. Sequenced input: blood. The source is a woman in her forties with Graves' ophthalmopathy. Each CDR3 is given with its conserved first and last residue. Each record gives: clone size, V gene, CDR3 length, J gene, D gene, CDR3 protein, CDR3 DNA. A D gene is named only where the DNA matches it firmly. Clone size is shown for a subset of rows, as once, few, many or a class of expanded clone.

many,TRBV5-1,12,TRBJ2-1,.,CASSRDFDEQFF,TGCGCCAGCTCCCGGGACTTCGATGAGCAGTTCTTC
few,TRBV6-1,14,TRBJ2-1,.,CASSEARVYNEQFF,TGTGCCAGCAGTGAAGCGAGGGTCTACAATGAGCAGTTCTTC
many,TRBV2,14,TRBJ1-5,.,CASSRRSLDQPQHF,TGTGCCAGCAGTCGCCGGTCACTCGATCAGCCCCAGCATTTT
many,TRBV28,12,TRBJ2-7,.,CASARGGYEQYF,TGTGCCAGCGCAAGGGGAGGTTACGAGCAGTACTTC
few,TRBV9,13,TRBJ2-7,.,CASSVGPHYEQYF,TGTGCCAGCAGCGTAGGGCCTCATTACGAGCAGTACTTC
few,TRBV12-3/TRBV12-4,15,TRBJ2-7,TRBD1,CASSLMGQGADEQYF,TGTGCCAGCAGTTTAATGGGACAGGGGGCCGACGAGCAGTACTTC
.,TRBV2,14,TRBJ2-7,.,CASSEALSFYEQYF,TGTGCCAGCAGTGAAGCGCTGAGTTTCTACGAGCAGTACTTC
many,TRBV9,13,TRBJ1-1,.,CASSGDKNTEAFF,TGTGCCAGCAGCGGGGACAAGAACACTGAAGCTTTCTTT
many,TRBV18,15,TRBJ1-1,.,CASSPTGEGSTEAFF,TGTGCCAGCTCACCAACGGGGGAAGGGTCAACTGAAGCTTTCTTT
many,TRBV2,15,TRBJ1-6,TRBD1,CASSKLQGANSPLHF,TGTGCCAGCAGTAAGTTGCAGGGGGCTAATTCACCCCTCCACTTT
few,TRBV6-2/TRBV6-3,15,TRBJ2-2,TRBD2,CASSYGLAGAGELFF,TGTGCCAGCAGTTATGGACTAGCGGGAGCAGGGGAGCTGTTTTTT
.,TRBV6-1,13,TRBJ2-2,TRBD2,CASRGTSSGELFF,TGTGCCAGCAGAGGGACTAGCAGCGGGGAGCTGTTTTTT
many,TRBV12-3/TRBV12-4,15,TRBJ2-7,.,CASSLSVQTTYEQYF,TGTGCCAGCAGTTTATCTGTGCAAACTACCTACGAGCAGTACTTC
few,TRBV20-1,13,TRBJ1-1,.,CSARYRPNTEAFF,TGCAGTGCTAGGTACAGACCGAACACTGAAGCTTTCTTT
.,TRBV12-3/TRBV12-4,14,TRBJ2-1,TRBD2,CASSLAGGPHEQFF,TGTGCCAGCAGTTTAGCGGGAGGGCCACATGAGCAGTTCTTC
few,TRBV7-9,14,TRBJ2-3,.,CAGALGSRTDTQYF,TGTGCAGGTGCGTTGGGGTCCCGCACAGATACGCAGTATTTT
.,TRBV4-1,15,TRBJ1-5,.,CASSQVSISAQPQHF,TGCGCCAGCAGCCAAGTGTCAATATCGGCTCAGCCCCAGCATTTT
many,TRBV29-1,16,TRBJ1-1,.,CSVREGTGGGNTEAFF,TGCAGCGTGAGAGAAGGTACGGGTGGGGGGAACACTGAAGCTTTCTTT
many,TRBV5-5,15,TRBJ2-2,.,CASSWAWTNTGELFF,TGTGCCAGCAGCTGGGCCTGGACGAACACCGGGGAGCTGTTTTTT
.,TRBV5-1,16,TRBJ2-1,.,CASSVRPELVYNEQFF,TGCGCCAGCAGCGTACGGCCGGAATTGGTCTACAATGAGCAGTTCTTC
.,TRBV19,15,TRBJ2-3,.,CASSIPGLATDTQYF,TGTGCCAGTAGTATACCGGGACTCGCCACAGATACGCAGTATTTT
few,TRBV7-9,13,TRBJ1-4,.,CASSRGGSEKLFF,TGTGCCAGCAGCCGAGGAGGTTCTGAAAAACTGTTTTTT
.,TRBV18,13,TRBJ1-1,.,CASSPGSNTEAFF,TGTGCCAGCTCCCCCGGTTCAAACACTGAAGCTTTCTTT
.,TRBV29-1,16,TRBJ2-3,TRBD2,CSVSQVAGGPTDTQYF,TGCAGCGTCTCCCAGGTGGCGGGGGGCCCCACAGATACGCAGTATTTT
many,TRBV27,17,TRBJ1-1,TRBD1,CASQDRGFPLRGTEAFF,TGTGCCAGCCAGGACAGGGGGTTCCCTCTAAGGGGGACTGAAGCTTTCTTT
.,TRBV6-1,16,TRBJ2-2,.,CASAPTNRVGTGELFF,TGTGCCAGCGCCCCCACCAATAGGGTCGGCACCGGGGAGCTGTTTTTT
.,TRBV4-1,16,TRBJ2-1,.,CASSQDIIAVYNEQFF,TGCGCCAGCAGCCAAGATATAATAGCGGTCTACAATGAGCAGTTCTTC
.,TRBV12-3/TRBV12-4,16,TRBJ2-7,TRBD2,CASSPRLAGFPHEQYF,TGTGCCAGCAGTCCCCGACTAGCGGGTTTTCCCCACGAGCAGTACTTC
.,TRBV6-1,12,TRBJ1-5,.,CASTLNYQPQHF,TGTGCCAGCACCCTCAATTATCAGCCCCAGCATTTT
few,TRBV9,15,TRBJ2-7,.,CASSPSALLVYEQYF,TGTGCCAGCAGCCCGTCGGCCCTACTAGTCTACGAGCAGTACTTC
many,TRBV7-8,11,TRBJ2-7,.,CASSISGEQYF,TGTGCCAGCAGCATCTCAGGGGAGCAGTACTTC
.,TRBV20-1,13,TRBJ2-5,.,CGGAQIPTETQYF,TGCGGGGGGGCCCAGATCCCGACGGAGACCCAGTACTTC
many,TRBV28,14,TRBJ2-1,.,CASSLAPGRSEQFF,TGTGCCAGCAGTTTAGCTCCTGGACGTAGTGAGCAGTTCTTC
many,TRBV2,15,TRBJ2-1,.,CASSPGAVSYNEQFF,TGTGCCAGCAGCCCGGGTGCGGTCTCCTACAATGAGCAGTTCTTC
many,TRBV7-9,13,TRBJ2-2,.,CASSSLSTGELFF,TGTGCCAGCAGCTCCCTATCCACCGGGGAGCTGTTTTTT
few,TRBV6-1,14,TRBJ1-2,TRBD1,CASRPGTGPYGYTF,TGTGCCAGCAGGCCCGGGACAGGACCCTATGGCTACACCTTC
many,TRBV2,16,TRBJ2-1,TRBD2,CASSVLAGVFYNEQFF,TGTGCCAGCAGTGTATTAGCGGGAGTGTTTTACAATGAGCAGTTCTTC
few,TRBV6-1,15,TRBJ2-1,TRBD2,CASSEASAGVGEQFF,TGTGCCAGCAGTGAAGCCTCCGCGGGGGTTGGTGAGCAGTTCTTC
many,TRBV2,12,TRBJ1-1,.,CASSDVGPEAFF,TGTGCCAGCAGTGATGTGGGCCCTGAAGCTTTCTTT
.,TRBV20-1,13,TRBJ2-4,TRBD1,CSAYRGLEDIQYF,TGCAGTGCATACAGGGGGCTGGAGGACATTCAGTACTTC
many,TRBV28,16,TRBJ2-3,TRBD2,CASSSGVVRGTDTQYF,TGTGCCAGCAGCAGCGGGGTCGTAAGGGGCACAGATACGCAGTATTTT
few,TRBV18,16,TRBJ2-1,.,CASSPEGTTLSNEQFF,TGTGCCAGCTCACCAGAGGGGACAACCTTGAGTAATGAGCAGTTCTTC
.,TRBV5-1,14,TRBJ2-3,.,CASSLSVATDTQYF,TGCGCCAGCAGCTTGTCTGTAGCCACAGATACGCAGTATTTT
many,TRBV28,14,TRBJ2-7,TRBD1,CAISYRGRGSEQYF,TGTGCCATCAGCTACAGGGGGCGCGGAAGCGAGCAGTACTTC
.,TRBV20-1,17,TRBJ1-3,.,CSARSNTQGLSGNTIYF,TGCAGTGCTAGGTCAAACACCCAGGGTCTCTCTGGAAACACCATATATTTT
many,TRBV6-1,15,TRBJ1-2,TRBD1,CASSPMAQGALGYTF,TGTGCCAGCAGTCCCATGGCCCAGGGGGCGCTTGGCTACACCTTC
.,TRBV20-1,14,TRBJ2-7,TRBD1,CSAEGQGPPYEQYF,TGCAGTGCGGAAGGACAGGGACCCCCCTACGAGCAGTACTTC
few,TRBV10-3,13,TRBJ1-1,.,CAIRDRVSTEAFF,TGTGCCATTAGGGATAGAGTGAGCACTGAAGCTTTCTTT
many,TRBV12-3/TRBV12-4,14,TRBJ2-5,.,CASTLREGQETQYF,TGTGCCAGCACCCTGCGAGAGGGGCAAGAGACCCAGTACTTC
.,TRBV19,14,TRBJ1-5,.,CASSITGREQPQHF,TGTGCCAGTAGTATTACAGGGAGGGAACAGCCCCAGCATTTT